This is a list of T cell receptor beta chains from one sample in a study of T cells in Graves' hyperthyroidism and ophthalmopathy. MiXCR, run by TCRdb on the multiplex PCR reads, gives a single entry per CDR3 protein. The sample consists of some 500,000 distinct CDR3 sequences, roughly 16% of them appearing once. The sequencing sample was made of blood. These receptors originate from a woman between 25 and 40 years old with Graves' ophthalmopathy. The CDR3 runs from the conserved cysteine through the conserved F or W. A D gene is named only where the DNA matches it firmly. Size is stated for part of the rows, as once, few or many counts, or as a class when the clone is expanded.

v_gene,d_gene,abundance,j_gene,CDR3aa,CDR3nt
TRBV7-3,NA,many,TRBJ2-1,CASSLTTGSYNEQFF,TGTGCCAGCAGCTTAACTACAGGATCCTACAATGAGCAGTTCTTC
TRBV24-1,TRBD1,few,TRBJ1-1,CATSDRTGTEAFF,TGTGCCACCAGTGACCGGACAGGAACTGAAGCTTTCTTT
TRBV27,TRBD2,few,TRBJ2-7,CASNSGGRSYEQYF,TGTGCCAGCAATTCGGGGGGTCGCTCCTACGAGCAGTACTTC
TRBV20-1,NA,many,TRBJ2-7,CSARDTKGPIYEQYF,TGCAGTGCTAGAGATACGAAGGGACCCATCTACGAGCAGTACTTC
TRBV3-1,NA,many,TRBJ1-1,CASSQQGTPGTEAFF,TGTGCCAGCAGCCAACAGGGGACCCCGGGCACTGAAGCTTTCTTT
TRBV24-1,TRBD2,NA,TRBJ2-1,CATSGLGTSGLNEQFF,TGTGCCACCAGTGGCCTGGGAACTAGCGGGTTGAATGAGCAGTTCTTC
TRBV28,TRBD1,many,TRBJ1-5,CASSPGTGLIEGNQPQHF,TGTGCCAGCAGTCCCGGGACAGGGCTGATAGAGGGCAATCAGCCCCAGCATTTT
TRBV7-8,NA,many,TRBJ1-2,CASSLERATNYGYTF,TGTGCCAGCAGCTTAGAGCGGGCGACGAACTATGGCTACACCTTC
TRBV10-1,NA,few,TRBJ2-3,CASISALIPDTQYF,TGCGCCAGCATTTCGGCCTTGATACCGGATACGCAGTATTTT
TRBV6-4,NA,NA,TRBJ1-1,CASSETNRARTEAFF,TGTGCCAGCAGCGAAACTAACAGGGCCCGGACTGAAGCTTTCTTT
TRBV19,TRBD2,NA,TRBJ2-1,CATGTSGRVNEQFF,TGTGCCACCGGGACTAGCGGGAGGGTAAATGAGCAGTTCTTC
TRBV2,NA,NA,TRBJ2-7,CASSLGGPTAYGQYF,TGTGCCAGCAGTTTGGGGGGGCCTACGGCCTACGGGCAGTACTTC
TRBV6-5,NA,NA,TRBJ1-1,CASSYSSLNTEAFF,TGTGCCAGCAGTTACTCTAGCCTGAACACTGAAGCTTTCTTT
TRBV28,NA,NA,TRBJ1-1,CASALRAPETEAFF,TGTGCCAGCGCCCTGCGGGCGCCTGAGACTGAAGCTTTCTTT
TRBV6-2/TRBV6-3,TRBD2,many,TRBJ2-1,CASSLLLAGLVQFF,TGTGCCAGCAGTCTTTTGCTAGCGGGATTGGTGCAGTTCTTC
TRBV5-1,NA,NA,TRBJ1-1,CASSPAGGLGYTEAFF,TGCGCCAGCAGCCCTGCTGGGGGATTAGGGTACACTGAAGCTTTCTTT
TRBV7-2,TRBD2,many,TRBJ2-5,CASSFLSGATIQETQYF,TGTGCCAGCAGCTTTTTAAGCGGGGCAACTATACAAGAGACCCAGTACTTC
TRBV20-1,TRBD2,many,TRBJ2-7,CRAGLAGTYEQYF,TGCAGAGCCGGACTAGCGGGCACCTACGAGCAGTACTTC
TRBV15,NA,NA,TRBJ2-5,CATSRGGLQEETQYF,TGTGCCACCAGCAGAGGGGGGCTGCAAGAAGAGACCCAGTACTTC
TRBV6-1,NA,NA,TRBJ2-1,CASSWGTNNEQFF,TGTGCCAGCAGCTGGGGTACCAACAATGAGCAGTTCTTC
TRBV20-1,NA,many,TRBJ2-1,CSAPARVSYNEQFF,TGCAGTGCCCCCGCCAGGGTATCCTACAATGAGCAGTTCTTC
TRBV30,TRBD1,many,TRBJ1-1,CASEPTGTGSPEAFF,TGTGCCTCCGAACCTACCGGGACAGGGAGTCCTGAAGCTTTCTTT